The present TCR beta chain was sequenced within a study of T cell changes during pregnancy in multiple sclerosis. The CDR3 is made up of 17 amino acids. Germline loops: CDR1 SGHVS, CDR2 FQNEAQ. Trimming took 2 bases from V and 1 from J; bases not matched to a gene: 10. Measured with immunoSEQ multiplex PCR; TCRdb has only the in-frame clones, and not every one. The sample consists of about 69,000 clones, 80% to 95% of them appearing once. The sequence derives from a female donor in good health, enrolled as a control in a pregnancy study. The source was peripheral blood, collected in the third trimester of pregnancy. The chain has TRBV7-8 and TRBJ1-2; 7 bases map to TRBD1. DNA of the CDR3: TGTGCCAGCAGCTTAAGGGAACCGGGACAGATTAACTATGGCTACACCTTC. It encodes CASSLREPGQINYGYTF.